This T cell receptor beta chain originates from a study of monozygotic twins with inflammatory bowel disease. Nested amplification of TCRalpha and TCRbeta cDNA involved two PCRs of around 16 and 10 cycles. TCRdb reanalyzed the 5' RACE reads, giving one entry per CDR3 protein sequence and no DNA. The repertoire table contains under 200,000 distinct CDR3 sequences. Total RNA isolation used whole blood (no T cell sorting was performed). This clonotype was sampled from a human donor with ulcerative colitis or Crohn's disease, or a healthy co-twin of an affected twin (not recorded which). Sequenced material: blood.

CDR3: CASSLRGFGNTIYF. The chain employs TRBV5-1 and TRBJ1-3. The CDR3 is 14 amino acids. Germline V gene lookup returns CDR1 SGHRS and CDR2 YFSETQ.